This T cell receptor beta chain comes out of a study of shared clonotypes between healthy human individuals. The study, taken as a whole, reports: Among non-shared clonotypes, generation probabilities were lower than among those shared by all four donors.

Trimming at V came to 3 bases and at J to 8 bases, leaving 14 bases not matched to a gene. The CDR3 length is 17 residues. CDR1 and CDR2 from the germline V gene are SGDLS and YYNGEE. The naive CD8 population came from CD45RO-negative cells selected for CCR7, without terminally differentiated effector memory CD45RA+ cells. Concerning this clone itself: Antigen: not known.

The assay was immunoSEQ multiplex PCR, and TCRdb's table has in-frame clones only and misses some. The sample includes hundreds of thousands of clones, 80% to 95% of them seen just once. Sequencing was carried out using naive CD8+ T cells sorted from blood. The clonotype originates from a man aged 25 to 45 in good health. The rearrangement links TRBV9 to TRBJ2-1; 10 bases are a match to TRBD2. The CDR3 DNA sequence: TGTGCCAGCAGCGCAAACCTAGCGGGAGAAAACTTATATGAGCAGTTCTTC. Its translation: CASSANLAGENLYEQFF.